This is a list of T cell receptor beta chains from one sample in a study of Ad26.COV2.S vaccination and SARS-CoV-2 variants. Here immunoSEQ multiplex PCR was the method, and the copy in TCRdb shows in-frame clones only, minus some. In the table there are about 440,000 clones, roughly 91% of which are singletons. This material consisted of peripheral blood, taken in a trial of Ad26.COV2.S vaccine versus placebo. These receptor sequences come from a person between 18 and 65 years old who received the Ad26.COV2.S COVID-19 vaccine or a placebo. Each CDR3 is given without its conserved first and last residue. The order of the fields is D gene, J gene, clone size, V gene, CDR3 protein. The D gene is left open where the match is weak. Rows give clone size only sometimes, using once, few, many, or a class for an expanded clone.

>TRBD1|TRBJ1-5|-|TRBV3-1/TRBV3-2
ASSPGQILSNQPQH
>-|TRBJ1-1|few|TRBV18
ASSQQRENTEAF
>-|TRBJ2-3|-|TRBV18
ASSPPGRGSTDTQY
>TRBD1|TRBJ1-6|-|TRBV30
AWRPGQDNSPLH
>-|TRBJ2-4|once|TRBV7-2
ASSETPTGAKNIQY
>-|TRBJ2-7|-|TRBV20-1
SASPLRGRTY
>TRBD2|TRBJ2-3|-|TRBV9
ASSVGLAGGADTQY
>-|TRBJ2-1|once|TRBV2
ASRDLGNNEQF
>TRBD2|TRBJ2-1|-|TRBV19
ASSGRVYNEQF
>-|TRBJ1-2|-|TRBV4-2
ASSQDDDKRYGYT
>-|TRBJ1-3|-|TRBV21-1
ASSTPLGKVFRNTIY
>-|TRBJ1-5|-|TRBV19
ASTLGGGPNQPQH
>TRBD2|TRBJ2-2|once|TRBV6-2/TRBV6-3
ASSYSPKAGLAGVVTGELF
>-|TRBJ1-4|few|TRBV5-4
ASSLQGGQANEKLF
>TRBD1|TRBJ1-4|-|TRBV7-2
ASSPLVGTGGGEKLF
>-|TRBJ2-7|-|TRBV11-3
ASSSGPHKQY
>-|TRBJ2-7|-|TRBV11-2
ASSLVRTEAEQY
>-|TRBJ2-3|-|TRBV5-5
ASSLAEATDTQY
>-|TRBJ1-1|-|TRBV5-7
ASSLAIAQELNTEAF
>TRBD1|TRBJ2-1|-|TRBV6-5
ATRGQGFPPEQF
>TRBD2|TRBJ2-1|-|TRBV9
ASSSSGRGDEQF
>TRBD2|TRBJ2-2|-|TRBV3-1/TRBV3-2
ASATSGYTGELF
>TRBD2|TRBJ2-1|once|TRBV28
ASSTRTSAKVEQF
>TRBD2|TRBJ2-7|-|TRBV29-1
SVDVAGGPGEQY
>-|TRBJ1-5|-|TRBV2
ASSDPDSNQPQH
>TRBD2|TRBJ2-1|-|TRBV28
ASSFIGLAARGNEQF
>-|TRBJ2-3|-|TRBV21-1
ASRLAGSTDTQY
>-|TRBJ1-1|-|TRBV5-5
ASSPGSEGAANTEAF
>-|TRBJ1-1|-|TRBV7-2
ASSFPAFGNTEAF
>TRBD1|TRBJ1-1|-|TRBV28
ASSPRGAIEAF
>-|TRBJ1-5|-|TRBV7-9
ASSLGGFGNQPQH
>TRBD2|TRBJ2-3|once|TRBV5-5
ASNPLRLAGRKDTDTQY
>-|TRBJ2-1|once|TRBV30
ACGRVLNEQF
>-|TRBJ2-3|once|TRBV7-7
ASSPSRWGARTDTQY
>-|TRBJ1-3|once|TRBV18
ASARGLAGNTIY
>-|TRBJ1-6|-|TRBV18
ASSPNGQYNSPLH
>-|TRBJ2-1|-|TRBV14
ASSQSRIWSYNEQF
>TRBD2|TRBJ2-1|-|TRBV15
ATSRASSGSVGDEQF
>TRBD2|TRBJ2-7|once|TRBV27
ASSFREAYEQY
>TRBD2|TRBJ2-1|-|TRBV24-1
ATSDPGTSGSSYNEQF
>-|TRBJ2-3|-|TRBV6-6
ASSYKVGGSTDTQY